The entry below describes one T cell receptor beta chain. Here immunoSEQ multiplex PCR was the method, and the copy in TCRdb shows in-frame clones only, minus some. The repertoire holds approximately 340,000 clones, with approximately 89% as singletons. The germline gives CDR1 SGHNT, CDR2 YYREEE (reference sequence). The CDR3 extends over 12 amino acids. With V trimmed by 4 bases and J by 7 bases, 4 bases remained unmatched. The sample is drawn from a study of blood T cell repertoires in COVID-19. The wider study: Samples came from the United States, Italy and Spain, spanning acute and convalescent COVID-19.

The V and J genes are TRBV5-4 and TRBJ1-1; TRBD1 aligns across 7 bases. This receptor was taken from a woman aged 40 to 55 who had been exposed to COVID-19. Material for sequencing was PBMCs or T cells enriched from blood (not recorded which). CDR3 region: CASSLDRLEAFF. The CDR3 region has the DNA TGTGCCAGCAGCCTGGACAGGCTTGAAGCTTTCTTT.